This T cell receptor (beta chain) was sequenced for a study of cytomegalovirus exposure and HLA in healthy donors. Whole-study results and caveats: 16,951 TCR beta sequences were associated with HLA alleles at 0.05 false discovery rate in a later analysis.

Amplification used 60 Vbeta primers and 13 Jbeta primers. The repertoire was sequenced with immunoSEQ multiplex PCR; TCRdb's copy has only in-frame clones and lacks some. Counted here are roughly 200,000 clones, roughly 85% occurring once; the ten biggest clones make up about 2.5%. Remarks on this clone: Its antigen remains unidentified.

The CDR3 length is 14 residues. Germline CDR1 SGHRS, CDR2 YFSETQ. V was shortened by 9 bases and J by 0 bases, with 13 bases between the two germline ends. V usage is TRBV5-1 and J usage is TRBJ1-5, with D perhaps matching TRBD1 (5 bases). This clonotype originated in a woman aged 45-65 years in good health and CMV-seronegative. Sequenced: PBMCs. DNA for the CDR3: TGCGCCAACCTCCAGGGAGGTAGCAATCAGCCCCAGCATTTT. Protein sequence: CANLQGGSNQPQHF.